This passage covers 27 T cell receptor beta chains from one sample sequenced in a study of regulatory T cells in long-lasting Graves disease. Assembly of TCR beta libraries relied on iRepertoire HTBI primers together with Arm-PCR of CDR3 regions. In TCRdb, the multiplex PCR reads were re-called with MiXCR into one record per CDR3 protein. This repertoire shows 440,000 or so distinct CDR3 sequences, roughly 17% found once; its top ten account for around 10%. Time point denoted: newly diagnosed GD, antithyroid drugs for less than 3 months. The TCR library was made from RNA extracted from PBMCs. These data were also filed under a second study, of T cells in Graves' hyperthyroidism and ophthalmopathy.

The sequenced sample was peripheral blood mononuclear cells (PBMCs), obtained at new diagnosis, from a patient treated with antithyroid drugs. The receptors come from a woman in her thirties with Graves disease.

The genes are TRBV14 and TRBJ2-4, with 7 positions matching TRBD1. This CDR3 region has 16 residues. Looked up from germline, CDR1 is SGHDN and CDR2 is FVKESK. The trim removed 1 base at V and 4 bases at J, leaving 7 bases unmatched. CDR3 residues: CASSQGRGQPKNIQYF. As DNA, the CDR3 is TGTGCCAGCAGCCAAGGCCGGGGACAGCCTAAAAACATTCAGTACTTC. Full variable domain (missing parts from reference TRBV14 and TRBJ2-4): EAGVTQFPSHSVIEKGQTVTLRCDPISGHDNLYWYRRVMGKEIKFLLHFVKESKQDESGMPNNRFLAERTGGTYSTLKVQPAELEDSGVYFCASSQGRGQPKNIQYFGAGTRLSVL.

This clonotype has a count of ten or more. The CDR3 protein is CASSRVQGVGTEAFF. In DNA form, the CDR3 reads TGTGCCAGCAGTCGAGTACAGGGAGTAGGAACTGAAGCTTTCTTT. The chain combines TRBV9 with TRBJ1-1; D possibly corresponds to TRBD1 (6 bases). V was trimmed by 5 bases and J by 5 bases, leaving 19 bases between them. This CDR3 is built from 15 residues. Germline lookup yields CDR1 SGDLS and CDR2 YYNGEE.

This clonotype was seen many times. The J gene is TRBJ2-1, the V gene TRBV20-1; 7 bases map to TRBD2. J was trimmed by 4 bases and V by 3 bases; bases with no gene match: 9. The length of the CDR3 is 15 residues. Germline V gives CDR1 DFQATT, CDR2 SNEGSKA (reference sequence). DNA for the CDR3: TGCAGTGCTAGTCGCGGGCTAGCGGTTTACAATGAGCAGTTCTTC. It yields the protein CSASRGLAVYNEQFF.

This clonotype was seen more than once but under ten times. The chain couples TRBV5-1 to TRBJ2-5; TRBD2 aligns across 7 bases. Germline loops: CDR1 SGHRS, CDR2 YFSETQ. V trimming: 0 bases; J trimming: 3 bases; junction bases outside the gene matches: 5. The CDR3 has 15 residues. CDR3 nucleotide sequence: TGCGCCAGCAGCTTGGGGCGGGAGAAGGAAGAGACCCAGTACTTC. Protein: CASSLGREKEETQYF.

The J gene is TRBJ1-4, the V gene TRBV5-1; the D is unclear. Germline V lookup: CDR1 SGHRS, CDR2 YFSETQ. V gave up 5 bases and J gave up 0 bases, with 14 bases separating them. The CDR3 is made up of 16 amino acids. Written as DNA, the CDR3 is TGCGCCAGCAGTCTCGACCCGGTGACAACTAATGAAAAACTGTTTTTT. Residues: CASSLDPVTTNEKLFF.

V is TRBV20-1 and J is TRBJ2-1; D gene uncertain. Germline V gives CDR1 DFQATT, CDR2 SNEGSKA (reference sequence). V gave up 6 bases and J gave up 7 bases, with 16 bases separating them. This CDR3 comprises 13 residues. The CDR3 nucleotides are TGCAGTGCCCCGCGGTCGTTGGCAAATGAGCAGTTCTTC. This translates into CSAPRSLANEQFF.

This clonotype was seen many times. The V and J genes are TRBV2 and TRBJ2-7; 7 nucleotides match TRBD2. This CDR3 has 13 residues. V was clipped by 8 bases and J by 4 bases; unmatched bases: 8. Germline V gene sequence: CDR1 SNHLY, CDR2 FYNNEI. The CDR3 loop reads CASSASGLYEQYF. The CDR3 DNA follows: TGTGCCAGCTCGGCTAGCGGTCTATACGAGCAGTACTTC.

The chain combines TRBV19 with TRBJ2-3; D gene ambiguous. Per the germline V gene, CDR1 is LNHDA and CDR2 is SQIVND (reference sequence). The CDR3 length is 15 residues. The V end lost 2 bases, the J end lost 2 bases, and 11 bases lay between the germline ends. CDR3 in DNA: TGTGCCAGTAGTATATTTGGCCCTGTCACAGATACGCAGTATTTT. Protein sequence: CASSIFGPVTDTQYF.

This clonotype was recorded many times. This chain connects TRBV27 to TRBJ2-7; 10 bases line up with TRBD2. Germline CDR1 MNHEY, CDR2 SMNVEV (reference sequence). There are 15 residues in the CDR3. The V and J ends lost 6 bases and 4 bases, in that order; junction bases with no gene match: 9. The CDR3 spells CASRPRASGSYEQYF. CDR3 DNA sequence: TGTGCCAGCAGACCACGGGCTAGCGGGAGTTACGAGCAGTACTTC.

This chain connects TRBV15 to TRBJ1-1, with no clear D. The CDR3 length is 15 residues. V was trimmed by 8 bases and J by 0 bases, leaving 16 bases between them. Germline V lookup: CDR1 LNHNV, CDR2 YYDKDF (reference sequence). The CDR3: CATGNPVGMNTEAFF. As DNA, the CDR3 is TGTGCCACCGGAAATCCAGTCGGGATGAACACTGAAGCTTTCTTT.

This chain uses TRBV6-5 with TRBJ1-2, with D maybe TRBD1 (6 bases). CDR1 MNHEY and CDR2 SVGAGI come from the germline V gene. The V end was cut by 2 bases, the J end by 3 bases, with 13 bases between. The CDR3 runs to 15 residues. The CDR3 here is CASSYLTQGYYGYTF. For the CDR3, the DNA is TGTGCCAGCAGTTACCTGACACAGGGATACTATGGCTACACCTTC.

This clonotype was seen many times. The V and J genes are TRBV3-1 and TRBJ1-4; 7 bases agree with TRBD1. Germline CDR1 is LGHDT and CDR2 is YNNKEL (reference sequence). The CDR3 extends over 14 amino acids. Losses at the gene ends were 4 bases for V and 6 bases for J; bases not matched to a gene: 5. The CDR3 nucleotides read TGTGCCAGCAGCCCCGGACAGGCAGATGAAAAACTGTTTTTT. This gives the protein CASSPGQADEKLFF.

This clonotype was counted at least ten times. The CDR3 nucleotides are TGTGCCAGCTCGGTGGTCGCCGCTAGCACAGATACGCAGTATTTT. This gives the protein CASSVVAASTDTQYF. The genes are TRBV12-3 or TRBV12-4 and TRBJ2-3; D is undetermined. V lost 8 bases and J 0 bases, leaving 15 bases between the germline ends. The CDR3 sequence is 15 residues long.

On this clonotype: This may arise from a read error, as a much more abundant clone is one base away. The genes are TRBV30 and TRBJ2-3; no reliable D call. TRBJ2-1 explains the end of the DNA better; the J call may be wrong. The germline CDR1 and CDR2 sequences are GTSNPN and SVGIG (reference sequence). This CDR3 contains 12 residues. The CDR3 region has the DNA TGTGCCTGGAGTCTGAGTATTGACGAGCAGTTCTTC. Protein: CAWSLSIDEQFF.

This clonotype has a handful of counts. The genes are TRBV5-4 and TRBJ2-1; 9 nucleotides align to TRBD2. V lost 4 bases to trimming and J lost 4 bases; unmatched junction nucleotides: 6. From germline, CDR1 is SGHNT and CDR2 YYREEE (reference sequence). This CDR3 region has 15 residues. The CDR3 sequence: CASSPTSGQYNEQFF. Here the CDR3 DNA reads TGTGCCAGCAGCCCGACTAGCGGTCAATACAATGAGCAGTTCTTC.

This clonotype was seen repeatedly, ten times or more. The rearrangement joins TRBV29-1 to TRBJ2-2; 8 nucleotides align to TRBD2. The CDR3 has 14 amino acids. V dropped 4 bases and J dropped 5; count of bases not matched to a gene: 6. The germline gives CDR1 SQVTM, CDR2 ANQGSEA. CDR3 nucleotides: TGCAGCGTTGGGGGGACTAGGAGGACCGGGGAGCTGTTTTTT. Translating it yields CSVGGTRRTGELFF.

This clonotype was detected only a few times. The chain links TRBV27 to TRBJ1-6; weak D call: TRBD1 (6 bases). The V gene's germline CDR1 is MNHEY and CDR2 SMNVEV (reference sequence). V shed 4 bases and J shed 12 bases, with 13 bases lying between them. The CDR3 extends over 13 amino acids. CDR3 nucleotides: TGTGCCAGCAGTTCCGAGGGGGTGGGACCCCTCCACTTT. Residues: CASSSEGVGPLHF.

On this clonotype: One base away lies a much larger clone, so this may be a sequencing read error. This chain uses TRBV28 with TRBJ2-7, with 9 bases that match TRBD1. There are 14 residues in the CDR3. In germline, CDR1 is MDHEN, CDR2 SYDVKM. Trimming took 5 bases from V and 3 from J; bases not matched to a gene: 5. The CDR3 nucleotides are TGTGCCAGCAGTACCGGGACAGGGTACTACGAGCAGTACTTC. It translates to CASSTGTGYYEQYF.

This clonotype was seen only a few times. The chain links TRBV7-9 to TRBJ2-1; the D gene is possibly TRBD1 (5 bases). With 1 base removed from V and 6 bases from J, the gap between germline ends came to 13 bases. CDR3 size: 15 residues. Germline V gene data show CDR1 as SEHNR and CDR2 as FQNEAQ (reference sequence). This CDR3 is CASSLVSRVGNEQFF. The CDR3 nucleotides read TGTGCCAGCAGCTTAGTTTCCAGGGTTGGCAATGAGCAGTTCTTC.

This clonotype was counted between two and nine times. The J gene is TRBJ1-3, the V gene TRBV12-3 or TRBV12-4; D remains ambiguous. Trimming left V 2 bases short and J 5 bases short, with 4 bases between. CDR3 length: 12 residues. CDR3 nucleotide sequence: TGTGCCAGCAGTTTACAGAGAAACACCATATATTTT. It encodes CASSLQRNTIYF.

This clonotype was counted at least ten times. J is TRBJ2-1 and V is TRBV7-9; 14 nucleotides align to TRBD2. Trimming at V came to 5 bases and at J to 5 bases, leaving 5 bases not matched to a gene. This CDR3 comprises 16 residues. Germline CDR1 and CDR2: SEHNR and FQNEAQ (reference sequence). The CDR3, as DNA: TGTGCCAGCAGCCCGGAGGGACTAGCGGGAGACAATGAGCAGTTCTTC. This codes for CASSPEGLAGDNEQFF.

This clonotype was recorded many times. A junction end diverges from the germline sequence, so it may reflect a read error. The genes are TRBV6-2 or TRBV6-3 and TRBJ2-7, with D unresolved. The CDR3 length is 15 residues. Looked up from germline, CDR1 is MNHEY and CDR2 is SVGEGT. CDR3 loop: CASNYVYGFSGEQYF. The DNA of the CDR3 is TGTGCCAGCAATTACGTTTATGGTTTTTCGGGCGAGCAGTACTTC.

The chain couples TRBV4-1 to TRBJ2-1; D not resolved. Germline lookup yields CDR1 MGHRA and CDR2 YSYEKL. The CDR3 loop spans 17 amino acids. Deletions cut 2 bases from V and 0 bases from J, with 14 bases between. CDR3 region: CASSQTPVDASYNEQFF. The CDR3 region has the DNA TGCGCCAGCAGCCAAACTCCCGTTGACGCCTCCTACAATGAGCAGTTCTTC.

This clonotype was counted only a few times. The chain's CDR3 is CASSGEGNQPQHF. As DNA, the CDR3 is TGTGCCAGCAGCGGAGAGGGGAATCAGCCCCAGCATTTT. This chain uses TRBV2 with TRBJ1-5, with TRBD1 as a possible D gene (5 bases). The CDR3 spans 13 residues. The germline V gene encodes CDR1 SNHLY and CDR2 FYNNEI. V lost 6 bases to trimming and J lost 4 bases, with 10 bases between them. Full variable domain (outside the CDR3, taken from reference TRBV2 and TRBJ1-5): EPEVTQTPSHQVTQMGQEVILRCVPISNHLYFYWYRQILGQKVEFLVSFYNNEISEKSEIFDDQFSVERPDGSNFTLKIRSTKLEDSAMYFCASSGEGNQPQHFGDGTRLSIL.

At least ten counts were recorded for this clonotype. The CDR3 is CASKHLKDGYTF. The CDR3 DNA is TGTGCCAGCAAACATCTCAAGGATGGCTACACCTTC. This chain links TRBV6-2 or TRBV6-3 with TRBJ1-2; D unresolved. Looked up from germline, CDR1 is MNHEY and CDR2 is SVGEGT. CDR3 length: 12 amino acids. Trimming took 7 bases from V and 6 from J, leaving 12 bases between them.

In its sample, this clonotype was seen many times. This chain uses TRBV2 with TRBJ2-7; 7 nucleotides align to TRBD2. The germline CDR1 and CDR2 sequences are SNHLY and FYNNEI. V lost 2 bases and J lost 0; bases outside the gene matches: 4. The CDR3 runs 15 residues. The CDR3 region is CASSERRTSSYEQYF. The CDR3 coding sequence is TGTGCCAGCAGTGAAAGGCGGACTAGCTCCTACGAGCAGTACTTC.

About this clonotype itself: A much larger clone lies one base from this, so it may be a read error. The chain carries TRBV3-1 and TRBJ1-2; a weak D match, TRBD1 (5 bases). The CDR3 covers 13 residues. Germline CDR1 and CDR2: LGHDT and YNNKEL (reference sequence). The CDR3 bases are TGTGCCAGCAGCCAAGTGCAGGGCGATGGCTGCACCTTC. It is translated as CASSQVQGDGCTF.